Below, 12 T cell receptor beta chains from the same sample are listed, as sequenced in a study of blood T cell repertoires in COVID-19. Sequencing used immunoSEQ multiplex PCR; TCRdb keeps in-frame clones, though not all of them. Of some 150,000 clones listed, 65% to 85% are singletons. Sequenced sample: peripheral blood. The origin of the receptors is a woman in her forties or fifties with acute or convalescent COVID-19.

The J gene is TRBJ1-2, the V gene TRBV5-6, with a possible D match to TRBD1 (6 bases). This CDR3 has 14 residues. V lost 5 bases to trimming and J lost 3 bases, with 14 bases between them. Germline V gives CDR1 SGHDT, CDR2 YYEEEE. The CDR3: CASRPETGYYGYTF. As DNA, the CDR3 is TGTGCCAGCAGGCCAGAAACAGGGTACTATGGCTACACCTTC.

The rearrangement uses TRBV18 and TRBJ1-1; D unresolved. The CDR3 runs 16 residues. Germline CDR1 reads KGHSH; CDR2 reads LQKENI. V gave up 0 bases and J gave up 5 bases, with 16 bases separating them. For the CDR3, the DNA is TGTGCCAGCTCACCACCGAATAGGCGGTCAACTACTGAAGCTTTCTTT. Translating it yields CASSPPNRRSTTEAFF.

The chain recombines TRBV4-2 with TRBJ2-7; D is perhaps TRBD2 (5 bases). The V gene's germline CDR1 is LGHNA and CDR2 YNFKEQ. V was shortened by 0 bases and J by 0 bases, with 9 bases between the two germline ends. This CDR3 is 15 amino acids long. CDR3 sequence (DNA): TGTGCCAGCAGCCAAGAAGGGCGGGCCTCCTACGAGCAGTACTTC. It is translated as CASSQEGRASYEQYF.

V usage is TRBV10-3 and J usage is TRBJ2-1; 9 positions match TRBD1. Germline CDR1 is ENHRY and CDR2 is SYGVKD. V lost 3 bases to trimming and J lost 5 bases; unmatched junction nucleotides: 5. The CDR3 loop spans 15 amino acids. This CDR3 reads CAISERDRDHNEQFF. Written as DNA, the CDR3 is TGTGCCATCAGTGAAAGGGACAGGGACCACAATGAGCAGTTCTTC.

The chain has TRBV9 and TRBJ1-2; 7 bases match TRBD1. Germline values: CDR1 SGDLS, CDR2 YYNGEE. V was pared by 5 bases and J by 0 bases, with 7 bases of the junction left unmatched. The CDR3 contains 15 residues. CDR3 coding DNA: TGTGCCAGCAGTGTGACAGGGTTGACTAACTATGGCTACACCTTC. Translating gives CASSVTGLTNYGYTF. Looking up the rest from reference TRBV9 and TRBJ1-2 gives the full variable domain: DSGVTQTPKHLITATGQRVTLRCSPRSGDLSVYWYQQSLDQGLQFLIQYYNGEERAKGNILERFSAQQFPDLHSELNLSSLELGDSALYFCASSVTGLTNYGYTFGSGTRLTVV.

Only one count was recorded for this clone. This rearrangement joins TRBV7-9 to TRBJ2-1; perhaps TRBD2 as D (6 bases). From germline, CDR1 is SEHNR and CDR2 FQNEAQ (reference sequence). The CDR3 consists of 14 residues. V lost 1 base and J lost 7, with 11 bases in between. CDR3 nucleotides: TGTGCCAGCAGCTTAGTTGCGGGGCCGAATGAGCAGTTCTTC. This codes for CASSLVAGPNEQFF.

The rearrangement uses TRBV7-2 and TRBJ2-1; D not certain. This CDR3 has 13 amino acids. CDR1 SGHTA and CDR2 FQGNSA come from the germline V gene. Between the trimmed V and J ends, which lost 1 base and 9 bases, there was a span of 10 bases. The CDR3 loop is CASSLEPRSEQFF. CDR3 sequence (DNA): TGTGCCAGCAGCTTAGAGCCGCGGAGTGAGCAGTTCTTC. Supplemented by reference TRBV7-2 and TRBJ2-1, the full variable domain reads GAGVSQSPSNKVTEKGKDVELRCDPISGHTALYWYRQSLGQGLEFLIYFQGNSAPDKSGLPSDRFSAERTGGSVSTLTIQRTQQEDSAVYLCASSLEPRSEQFFGPGTRLTVL.

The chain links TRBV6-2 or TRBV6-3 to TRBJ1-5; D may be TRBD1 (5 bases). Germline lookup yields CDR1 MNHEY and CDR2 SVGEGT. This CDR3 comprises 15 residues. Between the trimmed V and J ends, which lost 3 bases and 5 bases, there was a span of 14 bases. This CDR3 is CASSYGGTADQPQHF. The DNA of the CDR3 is TGTGCCAGCAGTTATGGGGGGACTGCCGATCAGCCCCAGCATTTT.

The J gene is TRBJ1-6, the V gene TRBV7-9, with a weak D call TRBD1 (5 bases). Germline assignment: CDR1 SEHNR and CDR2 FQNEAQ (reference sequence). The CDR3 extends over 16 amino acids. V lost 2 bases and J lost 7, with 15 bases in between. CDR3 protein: CASSLSGGFKNSPLHF. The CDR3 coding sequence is TGTGCCAGCAGCTTATCCGGGGGTTTCAAAAATTCACCCCTCCACTTT.

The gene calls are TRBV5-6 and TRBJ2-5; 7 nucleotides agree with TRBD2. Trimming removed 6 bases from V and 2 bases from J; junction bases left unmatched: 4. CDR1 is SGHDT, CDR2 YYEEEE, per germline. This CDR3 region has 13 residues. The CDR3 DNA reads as TGTGCCAGCAACAAGCGGGGACAAGAGACCCAGTACTTC. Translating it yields CASNKRGQETQYF.

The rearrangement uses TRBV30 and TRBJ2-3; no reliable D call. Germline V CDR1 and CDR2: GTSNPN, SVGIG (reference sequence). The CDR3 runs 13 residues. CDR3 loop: CALGEFNTDTQYF. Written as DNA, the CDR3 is TGTGCTCTAGGCGAGTTCAACACAGATACGCAGTATTTT.

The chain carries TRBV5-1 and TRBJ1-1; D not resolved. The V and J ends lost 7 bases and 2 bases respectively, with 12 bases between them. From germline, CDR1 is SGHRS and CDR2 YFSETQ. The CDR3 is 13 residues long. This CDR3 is CASRKESNTEAFF. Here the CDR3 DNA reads TGCGCCAGCCGCAAAGAGTCTAACACTGAAGCTTTCTTT.